This T cell receptor beta chain was profiled in a study of regulatory T cells in long-lasting Graves disease. Sequencing libraries for TCR beta were prepared with iRepertoire HTBI primers and Arm-PCR of CDR3 regions. TCRdb reprocessed the multiplex PCR reads via MiXCR and lists one record per CDR3 protein. This table holds about 470,000 distinct CDR3 sequences, under 15% found once. Time point given: newly diagnosed GD, antithyroid drugs for less than 3 months. From PBMCs, RNA was extracted and then used to make the TCR library. Trimming removed 5 bases at V and 5 bases at J, with 13 bases between. The CDR3 consists of 13 residues. Germline loops: CDR1 MNHEY, CDR2 SVGEGT. The same sample was also used in a study of T cells in Graves' hyperthyroidism and ophthalmopathy.

J is TRBJ2-7 and V is TRBV6-2 or TRBV6-3; D may correspond to TRBD1 or TRBD2 (5 bases each). This receptor was taken from a woman between 25 and 40 years old with Graves disease. The specimen was peripheral blood mononuclear cells (PBMCs), collected at new diagnosis, from a patient treated with antithyroid drugs. The CDR3 loop is CASSPQGRNEQYF. The CDR3, as DNA: TGTGCCAGCAGTCCGCAGGGACGAAACGAGCAGTACTTC.